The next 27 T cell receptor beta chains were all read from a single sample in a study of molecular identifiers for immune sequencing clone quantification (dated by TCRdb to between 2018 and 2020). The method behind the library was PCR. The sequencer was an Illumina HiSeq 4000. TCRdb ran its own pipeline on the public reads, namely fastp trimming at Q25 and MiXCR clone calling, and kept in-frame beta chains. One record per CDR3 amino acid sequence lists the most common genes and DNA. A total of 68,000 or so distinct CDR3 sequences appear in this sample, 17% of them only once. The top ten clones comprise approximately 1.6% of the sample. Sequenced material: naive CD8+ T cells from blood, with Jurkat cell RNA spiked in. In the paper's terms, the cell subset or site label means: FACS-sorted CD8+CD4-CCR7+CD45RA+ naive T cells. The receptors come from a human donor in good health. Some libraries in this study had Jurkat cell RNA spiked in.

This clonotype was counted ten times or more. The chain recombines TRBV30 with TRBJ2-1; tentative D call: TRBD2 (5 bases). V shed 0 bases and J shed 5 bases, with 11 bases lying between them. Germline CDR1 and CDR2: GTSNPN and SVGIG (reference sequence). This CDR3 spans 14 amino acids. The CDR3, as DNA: TGTGCCTGGAGTGTTGGGAGACCCGACAATGAGCAGTTCTTC. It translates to CAWSVGRPDNEQFF.

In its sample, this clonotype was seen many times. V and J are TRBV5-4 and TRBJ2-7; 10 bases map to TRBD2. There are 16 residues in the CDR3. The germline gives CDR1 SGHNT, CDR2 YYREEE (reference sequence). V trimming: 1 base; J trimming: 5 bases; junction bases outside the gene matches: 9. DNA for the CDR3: TGTGCCAGCAGCTTGTCCAGCGGGAGGGCCTGGGACGAGCAGTACTTC. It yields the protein CASSLSSGRAWDEQYF.

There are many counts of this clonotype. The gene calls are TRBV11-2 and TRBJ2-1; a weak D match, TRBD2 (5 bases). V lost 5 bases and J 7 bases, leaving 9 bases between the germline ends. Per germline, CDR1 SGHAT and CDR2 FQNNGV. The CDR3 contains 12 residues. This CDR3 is CASSPSLNEQFF. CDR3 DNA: TGTGCCAGCAGCCCTAGCCTAAATGAGCAGTTCTTC.

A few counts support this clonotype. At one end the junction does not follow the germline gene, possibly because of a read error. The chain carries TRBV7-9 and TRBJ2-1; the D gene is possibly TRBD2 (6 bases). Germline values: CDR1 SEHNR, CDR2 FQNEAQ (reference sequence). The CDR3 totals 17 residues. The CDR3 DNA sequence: TGTGCCAGCGCGGTGGCTAGCGAGATAAGGAACTACAATGAGCAGCTCTTC. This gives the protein CASAVASEIRNYNEQLF. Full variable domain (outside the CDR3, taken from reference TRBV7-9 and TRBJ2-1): DTGVSQNPRHKITKRGQNVTFRCDPISEHNRLYWYRQTLGQGPEFLTYFQNEAQLEKSRLLSDRFSAERPKGSFSTLEIQRTEQGDSAMYLCASAVASEIRNYNEQLFGPGTRLTVL.

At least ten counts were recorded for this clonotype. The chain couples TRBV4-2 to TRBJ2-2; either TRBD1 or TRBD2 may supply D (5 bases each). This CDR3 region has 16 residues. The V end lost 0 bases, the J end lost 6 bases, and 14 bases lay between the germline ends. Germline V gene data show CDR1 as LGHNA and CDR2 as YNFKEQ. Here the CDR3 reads CASSQDPGGGSGELFF. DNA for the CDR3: TGTGCCAGCAGCCAAGACCCGGGTGGGGGATCCGGGGAGCTGTTTTTT.

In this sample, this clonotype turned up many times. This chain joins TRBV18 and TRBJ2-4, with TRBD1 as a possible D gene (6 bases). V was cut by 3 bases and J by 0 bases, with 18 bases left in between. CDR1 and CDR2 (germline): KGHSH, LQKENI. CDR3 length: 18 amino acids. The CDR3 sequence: CASSPGAVPSIAKNIQYF. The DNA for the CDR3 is TGTGCCAGCTCACCGGGGGCAGTTCCTTCAATAGCCAAAAACATTCAGTACTTC. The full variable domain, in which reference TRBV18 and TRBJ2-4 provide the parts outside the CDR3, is NAGVMQNPRHLVRRRGQEARLRCSPMKGHSHVYWYRQLPEEGLKFMVYLQKENIIDESGMPKERFSAEFPKEGPSILRIQQVVRGDSAAYFCASSPGAVPSIAKNIQYFGAGTRLSVL.

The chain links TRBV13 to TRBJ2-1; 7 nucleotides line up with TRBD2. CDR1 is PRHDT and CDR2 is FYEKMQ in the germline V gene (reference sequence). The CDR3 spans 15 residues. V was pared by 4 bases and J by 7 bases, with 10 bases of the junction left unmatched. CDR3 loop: CASSSGTTLGNEQFF. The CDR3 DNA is TGTGCCAGCAGCTCCGGGACTACCTTAGGGAATGAGCAGTTCTTC.

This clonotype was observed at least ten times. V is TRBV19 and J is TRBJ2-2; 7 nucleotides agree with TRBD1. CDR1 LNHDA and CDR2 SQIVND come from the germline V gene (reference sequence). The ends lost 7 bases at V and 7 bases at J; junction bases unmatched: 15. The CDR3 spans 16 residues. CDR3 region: CASKGTGTEYNGELFF. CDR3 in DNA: TGTGCCAGTAAAGGGACCGGGACAGAATACAACGGGGAGCTGTTTTTT. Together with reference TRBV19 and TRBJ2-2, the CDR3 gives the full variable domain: DGGITQSPKYLFRKEGQNVTLSCEQNLNHDAMYWYRQDPGQGLRLIYYSQIVNDFQKGDIAEGYSVSREKKESFPLTVTSAQKNPTAFYLCASKGTGTEYNGELFFGEGSRLTVL.

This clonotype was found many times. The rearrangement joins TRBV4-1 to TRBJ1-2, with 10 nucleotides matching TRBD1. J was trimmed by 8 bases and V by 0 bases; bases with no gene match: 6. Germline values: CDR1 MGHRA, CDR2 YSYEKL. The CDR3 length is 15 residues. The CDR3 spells CASSQEGQGYYGYTF. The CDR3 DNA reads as TGCGCCAGCAGCCAAGAGGGACAGGGGTATTACGGCTACACCTTC.

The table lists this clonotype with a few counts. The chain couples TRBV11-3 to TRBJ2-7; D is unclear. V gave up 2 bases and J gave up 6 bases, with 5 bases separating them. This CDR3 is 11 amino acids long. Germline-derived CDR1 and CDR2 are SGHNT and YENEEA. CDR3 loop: CASSLMSEQYF. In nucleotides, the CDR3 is TGTGCCAGCAGCTTAATGAGCGAGCAGTACTTC.

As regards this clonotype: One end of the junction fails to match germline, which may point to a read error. CDR3 nucleotide sequence: TGTGCCAGCGGCCATGGAGAGACTTCCTACGAGCAGTACTTC. It encodes CASGHGETSYEQYF. The genes are TRBV3-1 and TRBJ2-7, with unresolved D. Germline V gene lookup returns CDR1 LGHDT and CDR2 YNNKEL (reference sequence). The CDR3 has 14 amino acids.

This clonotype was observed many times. CDR3 region: CASREGQGHEKLFF. CDR3 nucleotides: TGTGCCAGCAGGGAAGGACAGGGCCACGAAAAACTGTTTTTT. The J gene is TRBJ1-4, the V gene TRBV12-3 or TRBV12-4, with 8 bases that match TRBD1. The V gene end was trimmed by 6 bases and the J gene end by 8 bases; junction bases not matched to a gene: 8. The CDR3 is 14 residues long.

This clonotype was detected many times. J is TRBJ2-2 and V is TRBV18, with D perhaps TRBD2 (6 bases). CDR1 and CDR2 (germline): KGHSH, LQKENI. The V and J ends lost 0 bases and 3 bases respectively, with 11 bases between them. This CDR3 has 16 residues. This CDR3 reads CASSPPGRRDTGELFF. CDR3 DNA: TGTGCCAGCTCACCACCGGGGAGGCGGGACACCGGGGAGCTGTTTTTT. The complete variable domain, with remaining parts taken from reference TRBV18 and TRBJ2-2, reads NAGVMQNPRHLVRRRGQEARLRCSPMKGHSHVYWYRQLPEEGLKFMVYLQKENIIDESGMPKERFSAEFPKEGPSILRIQQVVRGDSAAYFCASSPPGRRDTGELFFGEGSRLTVL.

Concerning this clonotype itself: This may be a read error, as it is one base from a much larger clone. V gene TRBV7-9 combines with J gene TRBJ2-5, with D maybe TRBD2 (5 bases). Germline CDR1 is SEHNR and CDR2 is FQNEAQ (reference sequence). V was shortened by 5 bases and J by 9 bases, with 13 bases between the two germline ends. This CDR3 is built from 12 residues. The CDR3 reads CASSPPLEAQYF. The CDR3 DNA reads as TGTGCCAGCAGCCCCCCACTGGAGGCCCAGTACTTC.

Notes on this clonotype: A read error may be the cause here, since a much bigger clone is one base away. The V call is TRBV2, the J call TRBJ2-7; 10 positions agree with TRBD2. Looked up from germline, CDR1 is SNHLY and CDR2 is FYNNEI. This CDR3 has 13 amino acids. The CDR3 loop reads CAGSGRASYGQYF. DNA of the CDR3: TGTGCCGGGAGCGGGAGGGCCTCCTACGGGCAGTACTTC.

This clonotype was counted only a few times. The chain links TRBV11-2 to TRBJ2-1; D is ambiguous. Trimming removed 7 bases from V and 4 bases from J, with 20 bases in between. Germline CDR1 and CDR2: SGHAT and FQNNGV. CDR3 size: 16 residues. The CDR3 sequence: CASTRAFAPNYNEQFF. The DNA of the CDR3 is TGTGCCAGCACCCGGGCTTTTGCGCCAAATTACAATGAGCAGTTCTTC. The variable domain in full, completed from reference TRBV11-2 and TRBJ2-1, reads EAGVAQSPRYKIIEKRQSVAFWCNPISGHATLYWYQQILGQGPKLLIQFQNNGVVDDSQLPKDRFSAERLKGVDSTLKIQPAKLEDSAVYLCASTRAFAPNYNEQFFGPGTRLTVL.

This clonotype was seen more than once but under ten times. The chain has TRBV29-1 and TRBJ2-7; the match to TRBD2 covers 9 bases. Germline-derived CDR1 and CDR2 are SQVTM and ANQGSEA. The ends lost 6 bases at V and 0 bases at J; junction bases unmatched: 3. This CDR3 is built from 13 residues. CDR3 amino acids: CSVKTSGSYEQYF. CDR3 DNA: TGCAGCGTGAAGACTAGCGGCTCCTACGAGCAGTACTTC.

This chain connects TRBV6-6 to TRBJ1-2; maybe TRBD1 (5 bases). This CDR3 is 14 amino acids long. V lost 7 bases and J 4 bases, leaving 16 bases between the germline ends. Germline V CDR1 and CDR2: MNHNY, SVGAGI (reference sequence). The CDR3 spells CASTLGARGYGYTF. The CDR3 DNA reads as TGTGCCAGCACCCTAGGGGCGAGGGGCTATGGCTACACCTTC.

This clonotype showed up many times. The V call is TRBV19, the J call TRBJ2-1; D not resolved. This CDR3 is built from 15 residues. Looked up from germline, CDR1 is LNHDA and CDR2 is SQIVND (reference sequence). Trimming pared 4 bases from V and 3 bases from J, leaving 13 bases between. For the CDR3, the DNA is TGTGCCAGTAGTACAGGCACCTGGGACTACAATGAGCAGTTCTTC. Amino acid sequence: CASSTGTWDYNEQFF.

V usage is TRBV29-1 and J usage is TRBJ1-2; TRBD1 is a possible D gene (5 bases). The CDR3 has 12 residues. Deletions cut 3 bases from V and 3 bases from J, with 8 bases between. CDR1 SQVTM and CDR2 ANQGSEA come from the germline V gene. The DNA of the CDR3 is TGCAGCGTTGACCGGGGCGACTATGGCTACACCTTC. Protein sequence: CSVDRGDYGYTF.

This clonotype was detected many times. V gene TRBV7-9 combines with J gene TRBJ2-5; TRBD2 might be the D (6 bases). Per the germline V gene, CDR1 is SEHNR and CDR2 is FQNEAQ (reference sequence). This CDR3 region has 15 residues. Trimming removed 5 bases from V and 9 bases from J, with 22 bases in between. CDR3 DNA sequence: TGTGCCAGCAGCGCGGGACTTTCAACCGGGGCGCCCCAGTACTTC. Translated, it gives CASSAGLSTGAPQYF.

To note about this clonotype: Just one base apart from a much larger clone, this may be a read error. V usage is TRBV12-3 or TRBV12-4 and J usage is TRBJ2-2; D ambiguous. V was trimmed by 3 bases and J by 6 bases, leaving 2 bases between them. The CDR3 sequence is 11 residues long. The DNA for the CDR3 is TGTGCCAGCAGTTTCGCCGGGGAGCTGTTTTTT. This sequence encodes CASSFAGELFF.

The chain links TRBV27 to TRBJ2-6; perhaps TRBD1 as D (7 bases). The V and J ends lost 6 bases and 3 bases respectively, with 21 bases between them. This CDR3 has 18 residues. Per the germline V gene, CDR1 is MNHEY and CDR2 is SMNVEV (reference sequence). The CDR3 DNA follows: TGTGCCAGCAGCCGTCAGGGGGGCGGCACAGGTGGGGCCAACGTCCTGACTTTC. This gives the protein CASSRQGGGTGGANVLTF.

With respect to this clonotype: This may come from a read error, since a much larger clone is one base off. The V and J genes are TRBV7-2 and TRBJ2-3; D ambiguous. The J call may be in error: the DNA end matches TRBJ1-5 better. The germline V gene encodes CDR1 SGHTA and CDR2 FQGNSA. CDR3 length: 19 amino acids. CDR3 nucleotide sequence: TGTGCCAGCAGCCGTAGCCTCCCATGGAGCGGGAGCACCACAGATACGCAGCATTTT. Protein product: CASSRSLPWSGSTTDTQHF.

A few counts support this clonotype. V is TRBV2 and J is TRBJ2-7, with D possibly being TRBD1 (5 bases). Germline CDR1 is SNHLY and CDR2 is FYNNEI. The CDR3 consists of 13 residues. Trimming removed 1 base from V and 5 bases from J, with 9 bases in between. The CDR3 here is CASSEVQGHEQYF. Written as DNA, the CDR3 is TGTGCCAGCAGTGAAGTCCAGGGCCACGAGCAGTACTTC.

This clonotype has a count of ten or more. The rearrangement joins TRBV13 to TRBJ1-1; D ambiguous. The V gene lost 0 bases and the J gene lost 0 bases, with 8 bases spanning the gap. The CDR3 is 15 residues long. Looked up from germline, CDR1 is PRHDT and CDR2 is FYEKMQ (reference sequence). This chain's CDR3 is CASSLGPEVNTEAFF. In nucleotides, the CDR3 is TGTGCCAGCAGCTTAGGCCCCGAGGTGAACACTGAAGCTTTCTTT.

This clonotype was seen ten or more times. The CDR3 nucleotides read TGTGCCAGCAGCTCGGGACAGGGGGATCGTAATCAGCCCCAGCATTTT. It codes for CASSSGQGDRNQPQHF. This chain joins TRBV5-6 and TRBJ1-5; 11 bases match TRBD1. The CDR3 runs to 16 residues. V lost 3 bases to trimming and J lost 4 bases; unmatched junction nucleotides: 6. The germline V gene encodes CDR1 SGHDT and CDR2 YYEEEE.